What follows describes a single TCR beta chain. It lacks a known antigen. No per-base quality is available; no much larger clone lies one base away. Libraries were prepared through the immunoSEQ multiplex PCR assay. The multiplex PCR relied on a mix of 60 forward primers for TCR Vbeta segments and 13 reverse primers for TCR Jbeta segments. Amplification of the CDR3 region of rearranged TCR beta genes was performed with a multiplex PCR assay on genomic DNA. Amplified TCR beta libraries were sequenced as 87-base-pair reads on the Illumina HiSeq System. The published analysis was carried out like this. A later analysis tallied tens of millions of unique TCR beta chains across the approximately 670 repertoires, and about 10 million of those chains were shared by two or more donors. To remove PCR and sequencing errors, raw reads were error-corrected and collapsed into unique sequences using a nearest-neighbor algorithm that merged closely related sequences. V, D and J gene segments were assigned by aligning CDR3 sequences to IMGT reference sequences. Each retained sequence needed at least a six-nucleotide match to both a V gene segment and a J gene segment. A rearrangement counted as productive if the CDR3 had no stop codons and remained in frame with V and J, and every other rearrangement counted as non-productive. Following IMGT convention, CDR3 was defined as the stretch from the second conserved V-encoded cysteine up to the conserved J-encoded phenylalanine. The earlier analysis of about 640 of the donors excluded any sequence lacking an unambiguous match to a single V gene segment. In an earlier analysis of about 590 of the donors, a V segment was called functional when productive rearrangements were above 56.7%, and segregating when the standard deviation between donors exceeded 5%. To diagnose cytomegalovirus status from the catalog of TCR beta chain sequences, a statistical classification framework was built. In a later analysis, V and J genes were assigned by comparing TCR nucleotide sequences against IMGT/GENE-DB human TR gene sequences. In a later analysis, CDR3 sequences and most-parsimonious VDJ recombination scenarios were assigned using the TCRdist pipeline. In a later analysis, each TCR beta chain was defined by its CDR3 amino acid sequence together with its V-gene family, and reads without a unique V-gene family were excluded. As a way to deal with suspected cross-contamination and a sequencing artifact, a later analysis dropped roughly 600 nucleotide sequences that were highly shared and had low generation probability. In a later analysis, a clonal expansion index was calculated for each public chain from normalized within-repertoire ranks of inferred template counts. Generation probabilities in a later analysis came from a VDJ recombination model fitted to out-of-frame rearrangements, and those results were checked against IGoR. In a later analysis, TCR-TCR, TCR-HLA and TCR-CMV co-occurrence was scored with hypergeometric tests, and a repertoire-size bias correction was applied to TCR pairs. False discovery rates were estimated in a later analysis by permuting HLA or CMV assignments 20 times. In a later analysis, co-occurring TCRs were grouped using DBSCAN, with TCRdist sequence similarity added in when clustering inside HLA-allele-positive subsets. Repertoires with fewer than 30,000 or more than 120,000 public chains, plus five repertoires with anomalous nucleotide sharing, were excluded from co-occurrence clustering. In TCRdb, the immuneACCESS table is reduced to in-frame sequences with V and J assigned. These tables do not hold every clone; where another copy was compared, an unresolved V gene accounts for under half, and the others remain unexplained. V and J calls and clone size are those listed in that table; D and trimming were worked out from the DNA. The sample table contains 200,000 to 250,000 clones; only one count was recorded for 70% to 85% of them. 0.58% of the sample is in the top ten clones.

Cut back by 1 base and 8 bases, the V and J ends lie 18 bases apart. The CDR1 and CDR2 encoded by the germline V gene are SGHRS and YFSETQ. The CDR3 contains 15 residues, cysteine and phenylalanine counted. Only CDR3 DNA is held: 45 bases, read in frame from base 1. This entry is derived from a study of cytomegalovirus exposure and HLA in healthy donors (dated by TCRdb to the late 2010s). For the wider study: An earlier analysis of 550 to 700 of the donors reported about 250 Gb of sequence data and 117 million unique TCR beta sequences from 190 million or so T cells. An early release covering more than 500 HLA-typed donors comprised about 300 gigabases of sequencing data and tens of millions of unique TCR sequences. Of the 398 genotyped donors, about 80% fell in the genetic ancestry cluster associated with self-reported Caucasian donors. The aim of the study was to test whether cataloging public T cell receptors could identify signatures of past pathogen exposure. Using immunosequencing, the study profiled T cell repertoires from fewer than 850 subjects and related those repertoires to cytomegalovirus serostatus. In addition to the first cohort of roughly 670 subjects, a separate validation cohort of under 150 different subjects was used. To predict cytomegalovirus infection status, the study combined high-throughput TCR immunosequencing, statistical association of individual TCRs with disease status, and machine learning. A later analysis re-examined previously published TCR beta repertoires from just over 650 donors and added high-resolution HLA genotyping to investigate patterns of TCR occurrence. Rather than drawing on any new phenotypic data, the later analysis identified candidate immune exposures from TCR beta sequences and the way those sequences occurred across donors. An earlier analysis of more than 450 of the donors used high-throughput TCR beta sequencing to judge whether each TCR beta V gene segment behaved as functional or pseudogenic. Donor age, sex, ethnicity and CMV serostatus were compiled alongside the repertoire data. A later genetic analysis took genome-wide SNP genotypes for about three fifths of the 666 donors and used that subset as a discovery cohort. All discovery cohort repertoires had been generated using a single sequencing platform. Both class I and class II loci were covered by HLA typing, at four-digit resolution. The number of donors typed differed by locus, with roughly 629-640 for A, B, C, DRB1 and DQB1, roughly 520 for DQA1, over 600 for DPA1, and approximately 470 for DPB1. Because of strong linkage in the cohort, five DR-DQ haplotypes were treated as single units for association and clustering. Among roughly 400 genotyped donors of the cohort, an average of roughly 240,000 unique TCR beta nucleotide sequences were sequenced per donor, roughly 20% of them non-productive.

The cohort was made up of 500 to 800 healthy bone marrow donors. At the time of sampling, all cohort members were nominally healthy, though unrecorded immune exposures were likely present. The donor was CMV seronegative and was included in the group of about 400 seronegative cohort members. A peripheral blood sample was collected from each donor, and TCR beta sequencing was performed on peripheral blood mononuclear cells. The Qiagen DNeasy Blood Extraction Kit was used to extract genomic DNA from the blood cell samples. Findings and caveats that apply to the study as a whole: Roughly uniform sequencing depth across donors was assumed in presence/absence analyses, although this assumption may not hold. In a later genetic analysis, fewer N-insertions in productive TCRs were reported among donors in an Asian-associated ancestry cluster than the roughly 640-donor mean. In a later analysis, several top co-occurrence clusters were reported to appear linked to parvovirus B19, influenza, CMV and Epstein-Barr virus. An association between a missense DCLRE1C variant and V-gene and J-gene trimming of TCR beta chains was found in a later genetic analysis and replicated in an independent cohort. The study listed over 150 TCR beta chains as associated with cytomegalovirus. HLA typing was unavailable for some donors at each locus, so association tests used only the typed subset. When HLA alleles, especially DR and DQ, strongly co-occurred, attributing TCR associations to individual alleles was difficult. For the cohort, immune exposure information was limited to CMV serostatus. In a later analysis, TCR association rates were found to vary across HLA loci, with the most associated TCRs seen for DRB1 alleles and the fewest for HLA-C alleles. The 87-base-pair reads could not distinguish some IMGT-functional V segments, including TRBV6-2 and TRBV6-3, so those segments were excluded. In a later analysis, HLA-associated TCR beta chains showed more clonal expansion and lower generation probabilities than non-associated chains that were equally common. Most TCR sequences were observed very rarely across donors, whereas some public TCRs were present in many individuals. A cluster of highly shared sequence variants was judged likely to be a technical artifact of the sequencing pipeline. Only TCR beta chains were sequenced in this cohort, and the absence of alpha or paired-chain data limited detectable features. The authors suggested that the approach could potentially be generalized to other disease states and immunological phenotypes. A further reported finding was that TCR beta sequences accurately predicted the HLA-A and HLA-B alleles for most subjects in the first cohort. Three of the identified cytomegalovirus-associated TCR beta chains were confirmed in vitro to be specific for cytomegalovirus antigens. The earlier analysis of about 600 of the donors excluded around 17 rarely observed V segments, including chromosome 9 orphons, because counts were too low. Specific HLA alleles were associated with more than 15,000 TCR beta sequences at a false discovery rate of 0.05 in a later analysis. The classifier was reported to diagnose cytomegalovirus status with high specificity and sensitivity in both the original and validation cohorts. Most CMV-associated TCR beta chains appeared to be HLA-restricted in a later analysis, and the HLA associations seemed to be driven largely by CMV exposure. An earlier analysis of approximately 540 of the donors showed that most TCR beta V segments appeared in productive rearrangements either about 87% or about 30% of the time, which broadly matched IMGT annotations. Linkage disequilibrium might explain the correlated functional status among segregating V segments, but an unknown experimental factor could not be ruled out.

The receptor was isolated from a woman aged 40 to 55 in good health and CMV-seronegative. The rearrangement combines TRBV5-1 with TRBJ1-2, with the identity of the D gene unclear. Sequencing was carried out using PBMCs. For the CDR3, the sequence is CASSLTSAGEGGYTF. The DNA sequence follows: TGCGCCAGCAGCTTGACGTCCGCCGGGGAAGGAGGCTACACCTTC.